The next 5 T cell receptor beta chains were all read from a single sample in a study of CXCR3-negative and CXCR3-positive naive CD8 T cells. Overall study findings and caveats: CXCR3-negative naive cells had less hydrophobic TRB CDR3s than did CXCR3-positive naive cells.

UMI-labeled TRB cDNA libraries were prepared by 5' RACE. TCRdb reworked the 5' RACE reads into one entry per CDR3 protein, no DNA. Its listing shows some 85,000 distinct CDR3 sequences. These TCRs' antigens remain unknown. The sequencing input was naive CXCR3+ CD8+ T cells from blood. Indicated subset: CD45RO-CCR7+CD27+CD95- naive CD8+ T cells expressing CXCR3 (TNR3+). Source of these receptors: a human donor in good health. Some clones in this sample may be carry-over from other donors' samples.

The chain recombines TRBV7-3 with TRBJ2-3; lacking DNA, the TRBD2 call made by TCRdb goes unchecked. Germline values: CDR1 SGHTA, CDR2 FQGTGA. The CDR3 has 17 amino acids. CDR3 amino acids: CASSLNPGTSGTDTQYF.

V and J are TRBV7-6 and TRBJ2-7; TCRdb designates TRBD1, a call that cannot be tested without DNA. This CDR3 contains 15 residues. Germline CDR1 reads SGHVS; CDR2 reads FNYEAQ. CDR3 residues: CASSQVGAASYEQYF.

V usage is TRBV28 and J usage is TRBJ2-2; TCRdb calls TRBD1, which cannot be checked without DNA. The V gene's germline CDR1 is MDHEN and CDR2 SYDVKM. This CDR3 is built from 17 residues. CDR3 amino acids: CASSLLTGTGKTGELFF.

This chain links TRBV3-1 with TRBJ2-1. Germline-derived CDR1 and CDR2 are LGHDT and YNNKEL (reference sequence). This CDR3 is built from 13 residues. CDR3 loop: CASSQDRSNEQFF.

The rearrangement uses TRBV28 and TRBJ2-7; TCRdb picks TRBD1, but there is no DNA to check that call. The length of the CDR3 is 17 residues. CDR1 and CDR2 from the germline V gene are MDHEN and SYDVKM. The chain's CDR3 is CASSLFPPGQNPYEQYF.